This TCR beta chain stems from a study of T cell responses to AZD1222 COVID-19 vaccine. Sequencing was performed with immunoSEQ multiplex PCR; in TCRdb, only in-frame clones are kept and a portion is missing. This sample has fewer than 120,000 clones, with approximately 94% found just once. Sequences were derived from peripheral blood, sampled 28 days after the second AZD1222 dose. The sequence was collected from an adult who received the AZD1222 COVID-19 vaccine.

Written as DNA, the CDR3 is TGCGCCAGCAGCGGAGGACAGGGGGTTAGGGAAAAACTGTTTTTT. As protein: CASSGGQGVREKLFF. The chain combines TRBV5-1 with TRBJ1-4, with 10 positions matching TRBD1. Germline-derived CDR1 and CDR2 are SGHRS and YFSETQ. The CDR3 covers 15 residues. The V gene end was trimmed by 4 bases and the J gene end by 8 bases; junction bases not matched to a gene: 8.